The 31 T cell receptor beta chains presented below share a single source sample, sequenced in a study of shared clonotypes between healthy human individuals. As defined, naive CD8 cells were CD45RO-negative and positively selected for CCR7, with terminally differentiated effector memory CD45RA+ cells excluded. Generated by immunoSEQ multiplex PCR, the TCRdb table keeps only in-frame clones and is missing some. The sample records 560,000 or so clones, approximately 96% being singletons. Material: naive CD8+ T cells sorted from blood. These receptors all stem from a woman aged 25-40 years in good health.

This chain's CDR3 is CASSVSTSTSGSTDTQYF. The DNA for the CDR3 is TGTGCCAGCAGCGTATCCACTTCTACTAGCGGGAGTACAGATACGCAGTATTTT. The rearrangement joins TRBV9 to TRBJ2-3, with 11 bases identical to TRBD2. Trimming at V came to 1 base and at J to 3 bases, leaving 10 bases not matched to a gene. The CDR3 has 18 residues. Germline V gene data show CDR1 as SGDLS and CDR2 as YYNGEE.

With respect to this clone: The same CDR3 arises from other DNA sequences in this sample as well. This chain uses TRBV19 with TRBJ2-7; TRBD2 might be the D (6 bases). Germline V CDR1 and CDR2: LNHDA, SQIVND (reference sequence). Deletions cut 3 bases from V and 1 base from J, with 7 bases between. This CDR3 spans 13 amino acids. CDR3 sequence (DNA): TGTGCCAGTAGTATCAGCGGGTCCTACGAGCAGTACTTC. Amino acids: CASSISGSYEQYF.

This chain joins TRBV28 and TRBJ1-1; 7 nucleotides agree with TRBD1. This CDR3 spans 15 amino acids. Germline loops: CDR1 MDHEN, CDR2 SYDVKM. With V trimmed by 5 bases and J by 4 bases, 10 bases remained unmatched. The CDR3 DNA is TGTGCCAGCAGTCTCACAGGGGTTGGGGTCACTGAAGCTTTCTTT. Its protein product is CASSLTGVGVTEAFF. Drawing the rest from reference TRBV28 and TRBJ1-1, the complete variable domain is DVKVTQSSRYLVKRTGEKVFLECVQDMDHENMFWYRQDPGLGLRLIYFSYDVKMKEKGDIPEGYSVSREKKERFSLILESASTNQTSMYLCASSLTGVGVTEAFFGQGTRLTVV.

The chain combines TRBV10-3 with TRBJ2-7; D not certain. Trimming stripped 7 bases from V and 2 bases from J, with 21 bases between. Germline CDR1 reads ENHRY; CDR2 reads SYGVKD. The length of the CDR3 is 16 residues. CDR3 sequence: CAIKAGLVSETYEQYF. CDR3 DNA: TGTGCCATCAAAGCCGGGTTGGTCTCGGAGACCTACGAGCAGTACTTC.

The V gene is TRBV2, the J gene TRBJ2-1; the match to TRBD1 covers 9 bases. Trimming took 8 bases from V and 2 from J; bases not matched to a gene: 4. The length of the CDR3 is 14 residues. Germline V gene sequence: CDR1 SNHLY, CDR2 FYNNEI. The CDR3 sequence is CASGDRVPYNEQFF. CDR3 DNA: TGTGCCAGCGGGGACAGGGTCCCCTACAATGAGCAGTTCTTC.

Of note for this clone: Other nucleotide sequences in the sample specify the same CDR3. The rearrangement uses TRBV28 and TRBJ2-2; D could derive from TRBD1 or TRBD2 (5 bases each). Trimming left V 2 bases short and J 1 base short, with 5 bases between. There are 14 residues in the CDR3. The germline V gene encodes CDR1 MDHEN and CDR2 SYDVKM. The CDR3 DNA follows: TGTGCCAGCAGTTTAGGGGGGAACACCGGGGAGCTGTTTTTT. It is translated as CASSLGGNTGELFF.

To note about this clone: Other nucleotide sequences in the sample specify the same CDR3. This chain connects TRBV5-6 to TRBJ2-7; TRBD1 aligns across 9 bases. Germline V lookup: CDR1 SGHDT, CDR2 YYEEEE. The CDR3 contains 14 residues. The V segment lost 2 bases and the J segment 5 bases; nucleotides outside the gene matches: 5. CDR3 DNA sequence: TGTGCCAGCAGCTTCGGGACAGGGCTCAACGAGCAGTACTTC. Translated, it gives CASSFGTGLNEQYF.

This clone was observed a single time. This sequence joins TRBV5-6 and TRBJ2-1; D gene unclear. Trimming stripped 0 bases from V and 1 base from J, with 5 bases between. The CDR3 is made up of 14 amino acids. From germline, CDR1 is SGHDT and CDR2 YYEEEE. CDR3 sequence: CASSLATSYNEQFF. CDR3 coding DNA: TGTGCCAGCAGCTTGGCGACTTCCTACAATGAGCAGTTCTTC.

A single count supports this clone. This chain connects TRBV29-1 to TRBJ1-2, with 7 bases aligning to TRBD1. After removal of 8 bases from V and 7 bases from J, the junction contained 10 bases not matched to a gene. The CDR3 covers 12 residues. Germline V CDR1 and CDR2: SQVTM, ANQGSEA. CDR3 in DNA: TGCAGCTTCCCGACAGGGCGGGGTGGCTACACCTTC. Translating it yields CSFPTGRGGYTF.

V is TRBV21-1 and J is TRBJ1-4. TRBV21-1 is a recognized pseudogene. This CDR3 contains 18 residues. For the CDR3, the DNA is TGTGCCAGCAGCAGAGACCAGGCCGGGGGCCCAACTAATGAAAAACTGTTTTTT. This codes for CASSRDQAGGPTNEKLFF.

This chain joins TRBV7-2 and TRBJ2-1, with a possible D match to TRBD2 (5 bases). Germline CDR1 and CDR2: SGHTA and FQGNSA. This CDR3 has 16 amino acids. The ends were cut back, 3 bases at V and 7 bases at J, with 19 bases in the middle. The CDR3 loop is CASSLVGITSGNEQFF. The CDR3 nucleotides read TGTGCCAGCAGCTTGGTCGGGATAACGTCGGGTAATGAGCAGTTCTTC.

For the CDR3, the DNA is TGTGCCAGCAGTTCCGCGGGAGACACAGATACGCAGTATTTT. It yields the protein CASSSAGDTDTQYF. V usage is TRBV27 and J usage is TRBJ2-3; the match to TRBD2 covers 7 bases. Germline CDR1 is MNHEY and CDR2 is SMNVEV (reference sequence). This CDR3 is 14 amino acids long. V trimming: 4 bases; J trimming: 2 bases; junction bases outside the gene matches: 3.

The chain couples TRBV11-2 to TRBJ2-1; 11 bases line up with TRBD2. Germline V gene lookup returns CDR1 SGHAT and CDR2 FQNNGV. Trimming removed 5 bases from V and 4 bases from J; junction bases left unmatched: 7. This CDR3 has 16 residues. The CDR3 loop reads CASSIPGTSGYNEQFF. The CDR3 DNA reads as TGTGCCAGCAGCATACCCGGGACTAGCGGTTACAATGAGCAGTTCTTC.

As to this clone: Other DNA sequences from this sample encode an identical CDR3 as well. The CDR3 sequence is CASSVGGIQETQYF. For the CDR3, the DNA is TGTGCCAGCAGCGTAGGAGGGATACAAGAGACCCAGTACTTC. The chain recombines TRBV9 with TRBJ2-5, with D perhaps matching TRBD2 (5 bases). The CDR3 contains 14 residues. The germline CDR1 and CDR2 sequences are SGDLS and YYNGEE. V was shortened by 0 bases and J by 2 bases, with 8 bases between the two germline ends. Combining the CDR3 with reference TRBV9 and TRBJ2-5 gives the whole variable domain DSGVTQTPKHLITATGQRVTLRCSPRSGDLSVYWYQQSLDQGLQFLIQYYNGEERAKGNILERFSAQQFPDLHSELNLSSLELGDSALYFCASSVGGIQETQYFGPGTRLLVL.

The chain employs TRBV28 and TRBJ1-5, with 8 bases lining up with TRBD1. V was pared by 5 bases and J by 0 bases, with 12 bases of the junction left unmatched. The CDR3 runs 18 residues. Per the germline V gene, CDR1 is MDHEN and CDR2 is SYDVKM. The chain's CDR3 is CASSTGQGPKTSNQPQHF. As DNA, the CDR3 is TGTGCCAGCAGTACCGGACAGGGCCCCAAAACTAGCAATCAGCCCCAGCATTTT.

Worth noting for this clone: The sample carries other DNA sequences with the same CDR3. The V gene is TRBV27, the J gene TRBJ2-1; 16 nucleotides match TRBD2. The V segment lost 4 bases and the J segment 10 bases; nucleotides outside the gene matches: 4. The germline CDR1 and CDR2 sequences are MNHEY and SMNVEV (reference sequence). The CDR3 covers 15 residues. DNA of the CDR3: TGTGCCAGCAGTTCAGGGACTAGCGGGAGGGTGGAGCAGTTCTTC. Amino acid sequence: CASSSGTSGRVEQFF.

The rearrangement links TRBV5-4 to TRBJ1-3; TRBD1 matches 9 bases. V was clipped by 0 bases and J by 0 bases; unmatched bases: 4. Per the germline V gene, CDR1 is SGHNT and CDR2 is YYREEE (reference sequence). The CDR3 extends over 17 amino acids. The CDR3 DNA sequence: TGTGCCAGCAGCTTGGGGACAGGGGTGATCTCTGGAAACACCATATATTTT. Translated, it gives CASSLGTGVISGNTIYF.

The V gene is TRBV7-9, the J gene TRBJ1-5; D gene uncertain. The germline gives CDR1 SEHNR, CDR2 FQNEAQ (reference sequence). The V gene lost 4 bases and the J gene lost 3 bases, with 19 bases spanning the gap. CDR3 length: 17 amino acids. CDR3 DNA: TGTGCCAGCAGCTCAACCACAGTACCTCCATTCAATCAGCCCCAGCATTTT. Its translation is CASSSTTVPPFNQPQHF.

This chain uses TRBV7-9 with TRBJ1-1; 8 nucleotides agree with TRBD1. Germline V gene lookup returns CDR1 SEHNR and CDR2 FQNEAQ (reference sequence). The V gene end was trimmed by 5 bases and the J gene end by 1 base; junction bases not matched to a gene: 6. The CDR3 sequence is 15 residues long. The CDR3 region is CASSTDRATNTEAFF. CDR3 nucleotides: TGTGCCAGCAGCACGGACAGGGCGACGAACACTGAAGCTTTCTTT. The whole variable domain, filled in from reference TRBV7-9 and TRBJ1-1, reads DTGVSQNPRHKITKRGQNVTFRCDPISEHNRLYWYRQTLGQGPEFLTYFQNEAQLEKSRLLSDRFSAERPKGSFSTLEIQRTEQGDSAMYLCASSTDRATNTEAFFGQGTRLTVV.

The CDR3 loop reads CASSLIRLAGGGEQYF. The CDR3 region has the DNA TGTGCCAGCAGCCTCATAAGACTAGCGGGAGGGGGCGAGCAGTACTTC. J is TRBJ2-7 and V is TRBV28; TRBD2 agrees at 14 bases. Germline CDR1 MDHEN, CDR2 SYDVKM. Trimming cost V 6 bases and J 6 bases; bases outside gene matches: 10. The CDR3 has 16 residues.

This chain uses TRBV21-1 with TRBJ2-1. TRBV21-1 is noted as a pseudogene. The CDR3 spans 14 residues. DNA of the CDR3: TGTGCCAGCAGCAAACCGTGGGGGTCCAATGAGCAGTTCTTC. This translates into CASSKPWGSNEQFF.

This chain connects TRBV5-4 to TRBJ2-3, with 16 bases aligning to TRBD2. The CDR3 length is 20 residues. CDR1 SGHNT and CDR2 YYREEE come from the germline V gene (reference sequence). V dropped 3 bases and J dropped 4; count of bases not matched to a gene: 14. The CDR3 is CASSWGPGTSGRAAADTQYF. CDR3 nucleotides: TGTGCCAGCAGCTGGGGTCCCGGGACTAGCGGGAGGGCGGCGGCAGATACGCAGTATTTT. Looking up the rest from reference TRBV5-4 and TRBJ2-3 gives the full variable domain: ETGVTQSPTHLIKTRGQQVTLRCSSQSGHNTVSWYQQALGQGPQFIFQYYREEENGRGNFPPRFSGLQFPNYSSELNVNALELDDSALYLCASSWGPGTSGRAAADTQYFGPGTRLTVL.

The CDR3 sequence: CASSHPAQGRIYEQYF. Here the CDR3 DNA reads TGTGCCAGCAGCCATCCGGCCCAAGGCCGAATCTACGAGCAGTACTTC. The V call is TRBV7-3, the J call TRBJ2-7, with unresolved D. V dropped 5 bases and J dropped 3 bases, with 20 bases sitting between them. CDR1 is SGHTA and CDR2 is FQGTGA in the germline V gene. There are 16 residues in the CDR3.

V is TRBV28 and J is TRBJ2-3, with 7 nucleotides matching TRBD2. The germline CDR1 and CDR2 sequences are MDHEN and SYDVKM. V dropped 10 bases and J dropped 1; count of bases not matched to a gene: 8. This CDR3 spans 14 amino acids. CDR3 in amino acids: CATERAGGTDTQYF. The CDR3 DNA follows: TGTGCCACCGAAAGGGCGGGAGGCACAGATACGCAGTATTTT.

The rearrangement uses TRBV6-5 and TRBJ2-7; no clear D gene. The CDR3 extends over 12 amino acids. V was cut by 7 bases and J by 4 bases, with 11 bases left in between. CDR1 and CDR2 from the germline V gene are MNHEY and SVGAGI. The DNA for the CDR3 is TGTGCCAGCACCTCGGAGCTATACGAGCAGTACTTC. It encodes CASTSELYEQYF.

Comments on this clone: This sample includes further DNA sequences coding for the same CDR3. The chain is built from TRBV4-1 and TRBJ2-7, with a tentative D call TRBD2 (6 bases). CDR3 length equals 14 residues. The V end lost 0 bases, the J end lost 2 bases, and 8 bases lay between the germline ends. The germline V gene has CDR1 MGHRA and CDR2 YSYEKL. CDR3 amino acids: CASSQDWEAYEQYF. The CDR3 nucleotides are TGCGCCAGCAGCCAAGATTGGGAGGCCTACGAGCAGTACTTC.

The chain couples TRBV11-2 to TRBJ2-3, with D tentatively TRBD1 (5 bases). Germline V lookup: CDR1 SGHAT, CDR2 FQNNGV. Trimming cost V 6 bases and J 5 bases, with 12 bases left between them. The CDR3 runs to 13 residues. CDR3 region: CASRGRALDTQYF. The CDR3 DNA sequence: TGTGCCAGCAGGGGCAGGGCCTTAGATACGCAGTATTTT.

The rearrangement uses TRBV5-1 and TRBJ1-1; a weak D match, TRBD1 (5 bases). The CDR3 contains 14 residues. The germline V gene encodes CDR1 SGHRS and CDR2 YFSETQ. Trimming removed 2 bases at V and 2 bases at J, with 10 bases between. This CDR3 is CASSLRRANTEAFF. The CDR3 nucleotides are TGCGCCAGCAGCTTACGCAGGGCTAACACTGAAGCTTTCTTT.

The chain couples TRBV4-1 to TRBJ2-3; 11 bases line up with TRBD2. The trim removed 3 bases at V and 4 bases at J, leaving 3 bases unmatched. From germline, CDR1 is MGHRA and CDR2 YSYEKL. The CDR3 runs 15 residues. The CDR3 loop reads CASSQRLAGSDTQYF. The CDR3 region has the DNA TGCGCCAGCAGCCAGAGACTAGCGGGATCAGATACGCAGTATTTT.

As regards this clone: The sample has other DNA sequences that encode this CDR3 too. V and J are TRBV19 and TRBJ1-1, with no clear D. The CDR3 covers 11 residues. Trimming removed 8 bases from V and 1 base from J, with 5 bases in between. Per germline, CDR1 LNHDA and CDR2 SQIVND (reference sequence). DNA for the CDR3: TGTGCCAGTTCTTGGAACACTGAAGCTTTCTTT. This encodes CASSWNTEAFF.

The V and J genes are TRBV6-1 and TRBJ2-7; D is undetermined. V lost 2 bases, J lost 5 bases, and 10 bases lay in between. This CDR3 comprises 13 residues. The germline gives CDR1 MNHNS, CDR2 SASEGT. The CDR3 is CASSENGAHEQYF. CDR3 nucleotides: TGTGCCAGCAGTGAAAACGGAGCCCACGAGCAGTACTTC.